The T cell receptor (beta chain) described here comes from a study of control samples from healthy donors and cancer patients (dated by TCRdb to the early 2020s). Concerning this clone itself: It has no known antigen specificity. Within one base of it there is no much larger clone, and no base qualities were kept.

The library was built by means of the immunoSEQ multiplex PCR assay. Sourced from immuneACCESS, this table was stored by TCRdb with only in-frame sequences that have V and J called. A share of the clones is absent; for the studies checked, an unresolved V gene accounts for under half, and the remainder has no known explanation. For this sample the table gives about 140,000 clones, of which under 95% were detected only once. Around 13% of the sample comes from the top ten. V loses 3 bases at its end and J loses 8 bases; junction bases beyond the gene matches: 10. Sequences SGDLS (CDR1) and YYNGEE (CDR2) are obtained from the germline V gene. Counted from cysteine to phenylalanine, this CDR3 has 15 amino acids. Of the read, only the CDR3 DNA is kept; its 45 bases are in frame from base 1.

This chain joins TRBV9 to TRBJ2-1, with 8 bases in between that match TRBD1. This TCR was recovered from a man in his forties or fifties in good health. Source material: blood. In nucleotide form, the sequence is TGTGCCAGCAGCGCAGAGGACAGGGTGGTACATGAGCAGTTCTTC. It translates as CASSAEDRVVHEQFF.